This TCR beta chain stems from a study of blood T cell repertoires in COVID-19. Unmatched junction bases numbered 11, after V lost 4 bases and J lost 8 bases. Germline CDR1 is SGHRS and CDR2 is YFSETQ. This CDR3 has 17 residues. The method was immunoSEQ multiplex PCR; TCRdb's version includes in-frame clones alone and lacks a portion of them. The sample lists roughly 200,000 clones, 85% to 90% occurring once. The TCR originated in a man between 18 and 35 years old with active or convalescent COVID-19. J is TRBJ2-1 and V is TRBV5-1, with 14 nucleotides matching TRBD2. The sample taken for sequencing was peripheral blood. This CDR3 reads CASSPGTSGSIFDEQFF. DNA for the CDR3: TGCGCCAGCAGCCCAGGGACTAGCGGGAGTATCTTCGATGAGCAGTTCTTC.